This passage covers 26 T cell receptor beta chains from one sample sequenced in a study of cytomegalovirus exposure and HLA in healthy donors. This PCR relied on a set of 60 Vbeta primers and 13 Jbeta primers. Method: immunoSEQ multiplex PCR; TCRdb's copy keeps in-frame clones and lacks some. The table shows 150,000 or so clones, with over 65% occurring only once. The source material was PBMCs. These receptors came from a man aged 25-45 years in good health and CMV-seronegative.

The chain is built from TRBV9 and TRBJ1-4; perhaps TRBD1 as D (5 bases). This CDR3 region has 15 residues. Germline V gene data show CDR1 as SGDLS and CDR2 as YYNGEE. With 3 bases removed from V and 0 bases from J, the gap between germline ends came to 9 bases. Here the CDR3 DNA reads TGTGCCAGCAGCGAGCAGGGTGCAACTAATGAAAAACTGTTTTTT. Protein product: CASSEQGATNEKLFF. Full variable domain (remainder filled in from reference TRBV9 and TRBJ1-4): DSGVTQTPKHLITATGQRVTLRCSPRSGDLSVYWYQQSLDQGLQFLIQYYNGEERAKGNILERFSAQQFPDLHSELNLSSLELGDSALYFCASSEQGATNEKLFFGSGTQLSVL.

In this sample, this clone turned up a few times. The chain is built from TRBV27 and TRBJ2-7, with unresolved D. CDR3 length: 13 amino acids. Trimming cost V 6 bases and J 2 bases, with 11 bases left between them. Per the germline V gene, CDR1 is MNHEY and CDR2 is SMNVEV (reference sequence). CDR3 bases: TGTGCCAGCAGAAGGAGACTTGCCTACGAGCAGTACTTC. It is translated as CASRRRLAYEQYF.

The CDR3 protein is CASSYRETGELFF. The CDR3 DNA reads TGCGCCAGCAGCTACAGGGAAACCGGGGAGCTGTTTTTT. V usage is TRBV5-1 and J usage is TRBJ2-2, with D maybe TRBD1 (6 bases). The V gene's germline CDR1 is SGHRS and CDR2 YFSETQ. The CDR3 length is 13 residues. V lost 3 bases and J 5 bases, leaving 8 bases between the germline ends. Together with reference TRBV5-1 and TRBJ2-2, the CDR3 gives the full variable domain: KAGVTQTPRYLIKTRGQQVTLSCSPISGHRSVSWYQQTPGQGLQFLFEYFSETQRNKGNFPGRFSGRQFSNSRSEMNVSTLELGDSALYLCASSYRETGELFFGEGSRLTVL.

This clone is a singleton in its sample. The chain joins TRBV7-9 to TRBJ1-5, with 7 bases lining up with TRBD1. This CDR3 is 13 amino acids long. Trimming at V came to 5 bases and at J to 7 bases, leaving 5 bases not matched to a gene. Per the germline V gene, CDR1 is SEHNR and CDR2 is FQNEAQ (reference sequence). CDR3 coding DNA: TGTGCCAGCAGCCCCAGACAGGGACAGCCCCAGCATTTT. Its translation is CASSPRQGQPQHF.

V usage is TRBV15 and J usage is TRBJ2-7, with 8 nucleotides matching TRBD1. This CDR3 is built from 16 residues. Germline-derived CDR1 and CDR2 are LNHNV and YYDKDF (reference sequence). Germline trimming cut 4 bases from V and 0 bases from J; bases unmatched to any gene: 8. The CDR3 spells CATSTGRGPFSYEQYF. The CDR3 region has the DNA TGTGCCACCAGCACTGGCAGGGGGCCCTTCTCCTACGAGCAGTACTTC.

The chain recombines TRBV13 with TRBJ2-1; 11 bases fit TRBD1. V gave up 10 bases and J gave up 7 bases; unmatched junction bases: 6. Per germline, CDR1 PRHDT and CDR2 FYEKMQ (reference sequence). This CDR3 is 13 amino acids long. CDR3 sequence (DNA): TGTGCCACCGGACAGGGGGCGCGGAATGAGCAGTTCTTC. This translates into CATGQGARNEQFF.

The V and J genes are TRBV9 and TRBJ1-4, with 8 bases that match TRBD1. The CDR3 is made up of 15 amino acids. Germline V gene lookup returns CDR1 SGDLS and CDR2 YYNGEE. The V segment lost 4 bases and the J segment 3 bases; nucleotides outside the gene matches: 5. The CDR3 DNA is TGTGCCAGCAGCTATCAGGGGGCGGCTAATGAAAAACTGTTTTTT. This gives the protein CASSYQGAANEKLFF.

The J gene is TRBJ2-7, the V gene TRBV7-9, with a tentative D call TRBD1 (5 bases). The ends were cut back, 1 base at V and 2 bases at J, with 12 bases in the middle. CDR3 length: 15 residues. Germline CDR1 and CDR2: SEHNR and FQNEAQ (reference sequence). CDR3 loop: CASSLDRQYPYEQYF. DNA for the CDR3: TGTGCCAGCAGCTTAGATAGACAGTACCCCTACGAGCAGTACTTC.

The chain is built from TRBV2 and TRBJ2-1; 9 bases are a match to TRBD1. CDR1 is SNHLY and CDR2 is FYNNEI in the germline V gene. V lost 11 bases, J lost 4 bases, and 9 bases stayed unmatched. This CDR3 is 14 amino acids long. CDR3 amino acids: CAGTRDREYNEQFF. The CDR3 DNA reads as TGTGCCGGAACACGGGACAGGGAGTACAATGAGCAGTTCTTC.

The CDR3 DNA sequence: TGTGCCAGCAGCGTAGGGGCGCTCAGCTCTGGAAACACCATATATTTT. This gives the protein CASSVGALSSGNTIYF. This rearrangement joins TRBV9 to TRBJ1-3; no reliable D call. CDR1 and CDR2 (germline): SGDLS, YYNGEE. The CDR3 consists of 16 residues. Trimming removed 0 bases from V and 0 bases from J, with 10 bases in between.

The chain links TRBV4-2 to TRBJ1-5, with TRBD1 as a possible D gene (6 bases). Trimming shortened V by 4 bases and J by 0 bases, and 7 bases separated the two germline ends. This CDR3 region has 14 residues. Germline loops: CDR1 LGHNA, CDR2 YNFKEQ. CDR3 coding DNA: TGTGCCAGCAGCCCGACAGGTAGCAATCAGCCCCAGCATTTT. Its protein product is CASSPTGSNQPQHF.

The chain uses TRBV7-8 and TRBJ1-5, with TRBD1 matching over 9 bases. Germline V gives CDR1 SGHVS, CDR2 FQNEAQ. The CDR3 covers 16 residues. The J segment lost 6 bases and the V segment lost 6 bases, leaving 12 bases of the junction unmatched. The CDR3 loop reads CASSLSGQGMGQPQHF. CDR3 DNA sequence: TGTGCCAGCAGTCTCTCGGGACAGGGAATGGGTCAGCCCCAGCATTTT. The full variable domain, its missing parts supplied by reference TRBV7-8 and TRBJ1-5, is GAGVSQSPRYKVAKRGQDVALRCDPISGHVSLFWYQQALGQGPEFLTYFQNEAQLDKSGLPSDRFFAERPEGSVSTLKIQRTQQEDSAVYLCASSLSGQGMGQPQHFGDGTRLSIL.

Comments on this clone: The sample carries other DNA sequences with the same CDR3. This chain joins TRBV5-1 and TRBJ2-5, with TRBD2 as a possible D gene (6 bases). The CDR3 loop spans 15 amino acids. Germline-derived CDR1 and CDR2 are SGHRS and YFSETQ. With 0 bases removed from V and 5 bases from J, the gap between germline ends came to 14 bases. CDR3: CASSLEGLAGETQYF. The CDR3 nucleotides are TGCGCCAGCAGCTTGGAGGGACTGGCGGGGGAGACCCAGTACTTC.

The chain joins TRBV29-1 to TRBJ2-7; 11 bases map to TRBD1. Per the germline V gene, CDR1 is SQVTM and CDR2 is ANQGSEA. Trimming at V came to 6 bases and at J to 5 bases, leaving 9 bases not matched to a gene. The CDR3 has 14 residues. The CDR3 DNA reads as TGCAGCGTGGGACAGGGGGGACGCGAGGACGAGCAGTACTTC. It specifies CSVGQGGREDEQYF.

This clone was found a few times. The J gene is TRBJ2-7, the V gene TRBV5-1, with D tentatively TRBD1 (5 bases). The CDR3 has 16 residues. Trimming took off 2 bases at V and 0 bases at J, with 15 bases between the two ends. Germline CDR1 SGHRS, CDR2 YFSETQ. The CDR3 protein is CASSFVRTGSSYEQYF. The DNA for the CDR3 is TGCGCCAGCAGCTTCGTGAGAACAGGAAGCTCCTACGAGCAGTACTTC.

This chain's CDR3 is CASSPRGTGVSYEQYF. CDR3 coding DNA: TGTGCCAGCAGCCCCCGCGGGACAGGGGTTTCCTACGAGCAGTACTTC. The V and J genes are TRBV7-9 and TRBJ2-7, with 10 bases that match TRBD1. V lost 5 bases, J lost 1 base, and 8 bases stayed unmatched. The CDR3 has 16 amino acids. Germline assignment: CDR1 SEHNR and CDR2 FQNEAQ (reference sequence).

V and J are TRBV19 and TRBJ1-5; D might be TRBD1 (5 bases). The CDR3 has 16 residues. Germline V gene sequence: CDR1 LNHDA, CDR2 SQIVND (reference sequence). The V gene lost 3 bases and the J gene lost 0 bases, with 12 bases spanning the gap. CDR3 amino acids: CASSMGRANSNQPQHF. Written as DNA, the CDR3 is TGTGCCAGTAGTATGGGCAGGGCGAATAGCAATCAGCCCCAGCATTTT.

This chain uses TRBV18 with TRBJ1-2, with 9 bases fitting TRBD1. The CDR3 extends over 16 amino acids. J lost 5 bases, V lost 0 bases, and 7 bases had no gene match. Germline V lookup: CDR1 KGHSH, CDR2 LQKENI. The CDR3 spells CASSPPPAGTGYGYTF. Written as DNA, the CDR3 is TGTGCCAGCTCACCACCGCCGGCCGGGACAGGGTATGGCTACACCTTC.

The gene calls are TRBV19 and TRBJ1-5, with no clear D. The ends were cut back, 2 bases at V and 6 bases at J, with 14 bases in the middle. Germline CDR1 and CDR2: LNHDA and SQIVND (reference sequence). The CDR3 is made up of 15 amino acids. The CDR3 DNA sequence: TGTGCCAGTAGTATATGGGAGACCGACCGTCAGCCCCAGCATTTT. Encoded protein: CASSIWETDRQPQHF. The full variable domain, with the rest looked up from reference TRBV19 and TRBJ1-5, is DGGITQSPKYLFRKEGQNVTLSCEQNLNHDAMYWYRQDPGQGLRLIYYSQIVNDFQKGDIAEGYSVSREKKESFPLTVTSAQKNPTAFYLCASSIWETDRQPQHFGDGTRLSIL.

This chain joins TRBV6-5 and TRBJ1-1; D uncertain. V was trimmed by 2 bases and J by 5 bases, leaving 12 bases between them. This CDR3 is 14 amino acids long. Germline CDR1 MNHEY, CDR2 SVGAGI. The CDR3 coding sequence is TGTGCCAGCAGTTACGGAGAGGGTGGAACTGAAGCTTTCTTT. It translates to CASSYGEGGTEAFF.

The V gene is TRBV19, the J gene TRBJ1-6; D remains ambiguous. The V end lost 7 bases, the J end lost 13 bases, and 17 bases lay between the germline ends. The CDR3 is 13 amino acids. The germline CDR1 and CDR2 sequences are LNHDA and SQIVND (reference sequence). As DNA, the CDR3 is TGTGCCAGTACCGATCGGATTGGGAGGCCCCTCCACTTT. This codes for CASTDRIGRPLHF. Variable domain in full (rest from reference TRBV19 and TRBJ1-6): DGGITQSPKYLFRKEGQNVTLSCEQNLNHDAMYWYRQDPGQGLRLIYYSQIVNDFQKGDIAEGYSVSREKKESFPLTVTSAQKNPTAFYLCASTDRIGRPLHFGNGTRLTVT.

The chain couples TRBV6-6 to TRBJ2-7; D is uncertain. Germline V gene lookup returns CDR1 MNHNY and CDR2 SVGAGI (reference sequence). V lost 6 bases and J lost 7, with 16 bases in between. This CDR3 spans 13 amino acids. CDR3 bases: TGTGCCAGCAGGCCCCTCTACCCCTTTGAGCAGTACTTC. Translation gives CASRPLYPFEQYF.

J is TRBJ2-2 and V is TRBV7-9, with 12 bases that match TRBD1. This CDR3 comprises 19 residues. The V gene end was trimmed by 5 bases and the J gene end by 5 bases; junction bases not matched to a gene: 15. CDR1 and CDR2 (germline): SEHNR, FQNEAQ (reference sequence). The CDR3 DNA sequence: TGTGCCAGCAGCCAGACGGGGACAGGGGGCCTAAAGGGAACCGGGGAGCTGTTTTTT. It translates to CASSQTGTGGLKGTGELFF.

The chain links TRBV30 to TRBJ2-6, with a weak D call TRBD1 (5 bases). Germline V lookup: CDR1 GTSNPN, CDR2 SVGIG (reference sequence). Trimming removed 0 bases at V and 4 bases at J, with 16 bases between. The CDR3 covers 17 residues. Here the CDR3 reads CAWSVRGRASGANVLTF. CDR3 coding DNA: TGTGCCTGGAGTGTACGAGGCAGGGCTTCAGGGGCCAACGTCCTGACTTTC.

The chain has TRBV7-2 and TRBJ2-5; TRBD1 might be the D (6 bases). Per germline, CDR1 SGHTA and CDR2 FQGNSA. This CDR3 is 13 amino acids long. The ends were cut back, 5 bases at V and 0 bases at J, with 7 bases in the middle. The CDR3 coding sequence is TGTGCCAGCAGCCCAGGGGACCAAGAGACCCAGTACTTC. It translates to CASSPGDQETQYF.

In the case of this clone: Sequence at one end of the junction differs from germline and may be a read error. The chain employs TRBV7-2 and TRBJ1-2; 9 bases map to TRBD1. The CDR3 consists of 16 residues. Germline V gives CDR1 SGHTA, CDR2 FQGNSA. DNA of the CDR3: TGTGCCAGCAGCCCCCTTCCGGGACAGGGACTAAGCGGCTACCCCTTC. Protein sequence: CASSPLPGQGLSGYPF.